These 9 T cell receptor beta chains came from one sample sequenced in a study of regulatory T cells in long-lasting Graves disease. Time point meaning: newly diagnosed GD, antithyroid drugs for less than 3 months. The authors made the TCR library using RNA they extracted from PBMCs. The TCR beta library used iRepertoire HTBI primers with Arm-PCR amplification of CDR3. A single record per CDR3 protein comes from TCRdb applying MiXCR to the multiplex PCR reads. The table includes fewer than 650,000 distinct CDR3 sequences, about 16% detected once. These data were likewise used in another study, on T cells in Graves' hyperthyroidism and ophthalmopathy.

The input for sequencing was peripheral blood mononuclear cells (PBMCs), taken at new diagnosis, from a patient treated with antithyroid drugs. All receptors come from a man aged 18 to 30 with Graves disease.

Turning to this clonotype: A read error is the likely source, as a far larger clone sits one nucleotide away. The chain joins TRBV7-3 to TRBJ2-7, with D perhaps matching TRBD2 (5 bases). V was cut by 6 bases and J by 4 bases, with 19 bases left in between. The germline V gene encodes CDR1 SGHTA and CDR2 FQGTGA. The CDR3 is 15 amino acids. Here the CDR3 DNA reads TGTGCCAGCAGTTATCGGGGTTTTTTACTGTACGAGCAGTACTTC. Protein sequence: CASSYRGFLLYEQYF.

There are many counts of this clonotype. This chain joins TRBV24-1 and TRBJ2-7, with no clear D. The CDR3 is 14 amino acids. Germline lookup yields CDR1 KGHDR and CDR2 SFDVKD. V was clipped by 3 bases and J by 7 bases, with 15 bases between them. CDR3 loop: CATSDPASTTEQYF. CDR3 coding DNA: TGTGCCACCAGTGATCCCGCGTCCACCACAGAGCAGTACTTC.

This clonotype was observed a few times. V usage is TRBV5-1 and J usage is TRBJ2-5, with TRBD2 identical over 8 bases. The CDR3 runs 16 residues. J gave up 4 bases and V 2 bases, and 10 bases lay outside the gene matches. Germline CDR1 SGHRS, CDR2 YFSETQ. The CDR3 DNA follows: TGCGCCAGCAGCTTTAACGGAGCGGGAGCGTCAGAGACCCAGTACTTC. Translation gives CASSFNGAGASETQYF.

A note on this clonotype: A much larger clone lies one base from this, so it may be a read error. CDR3 region: CASRVRIMGTGAFF. CDR3 DNA sequence: TGCGCCAGCAGAGTAAGGATAATGGGCACTGGAGCTTTCTTT. The genes are TRBV10-2 and TRBJ1-1; D is uncertain. This CDR3 region has 14 residues. Looked up from germline, CDR1 is WSHSY and CDR2 is SAAADI.

This clonotype showed up just a few times. The rearrangement uses TRBV12-3 or TRBV12-4 and TRBJ1-5; no firm D call. The CDR3 covers 15 residues. Trimming cost V 3 bases and J 2 bases, with 11 bases left between them. The DNA of the CDR3 is TGTGCCAGCAGTTTTGCGGGGATTGGCAATCAGCCCCAGCATTTT. Its protein is CASSFAGIGNQPQHF.

This clonotype was observed at least ten times. The V call is TRBV5-1, the J call TRBJ2-1; 11 positions agree with TRBD2. From germline, CDR1 is SGHRS and CDR2 YFSETQ. Trimming took 2 bases from V and 7 from J; bases not matched to a gene: 8. This CDR3 is built from 16 residues. The CDR3 DNA is TGCGCCAGCAGCTTCGTTAGCGGGAGGGTCGCGAATGAGCAGTTCTTC. As protein: CASSFVSGRVANEQFF.

The chain recombines TRBV5-6 with TRBJ1-2; D is unclear. Germline assignment: CDR1 SGHDT and CDR2 YYEEEE. This CDR3 region has 13 residues. Trimming pared 0 bases from V and 10 bases from J, leaving 13 bases between. CDR3 in amino acids: CASSLDTPPDYTF. The CDR3, as DNA: TGTGCCAGCAGCTTGGACACTCCACCAGACTACACCTTC.

This clonotype was detected many times. The chain joins TRBV2 to TRBJ2-5; 8 nucleotides match TRBD2. The CDR3 is 15 residues long. Germline assignment: CDR1 SNHLY and CDR2 FYNNEI. The junction had 7 bases not matched to a gene; V was cut back by 3 bases and J by 4 bases. CDR3 nucleotide sequence: TGTGCCAGCAGTGACGTTGCGGGAGGCATAGAGACCCAGTACTTC. It is translated as CASSDVAGGIETQYF. The entire variable domain, with the rest obtained from reference TRBV2 and TRBJ2-5, is as follows: EPEVTQTPSHQVTQMGQEVILRCVPISNHLYFYWYRQILGQKVEFLVSFYNNEISEKSEIFDDQFSVERPDGSNFTLKIRSTKLEDSAMYFCASSDVAGGIETQYFGPGTRLLVL.

This clonotype was counted at least ten times. The chain has TRBV10-3 and TRBJ2-7; 11 positions agree with TRBD2. Trimming at V came to 7 bases and at J to 7 bases, leaving 9 bases not matched to a gene. Germline CDR1 and CDR2: ENHRY and SYGVKD. The CDR3 totals 14 residues. The CDR3 sequence is CAITSTSGSREQYF. The DNA of the CDR3 is TGTGCCATCACTAGCACTAGCGGGAGTCGGGAGCAGTACTTC.